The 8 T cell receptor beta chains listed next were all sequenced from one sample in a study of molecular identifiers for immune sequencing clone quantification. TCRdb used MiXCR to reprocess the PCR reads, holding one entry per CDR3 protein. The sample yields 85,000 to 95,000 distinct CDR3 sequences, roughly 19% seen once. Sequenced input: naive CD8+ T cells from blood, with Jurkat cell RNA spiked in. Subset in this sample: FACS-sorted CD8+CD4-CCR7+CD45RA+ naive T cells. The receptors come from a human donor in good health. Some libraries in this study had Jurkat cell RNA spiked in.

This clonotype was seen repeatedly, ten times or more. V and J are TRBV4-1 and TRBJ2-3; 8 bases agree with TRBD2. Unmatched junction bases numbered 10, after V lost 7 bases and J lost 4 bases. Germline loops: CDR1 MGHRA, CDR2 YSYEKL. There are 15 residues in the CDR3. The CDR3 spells CASNTVSGSADTQYF. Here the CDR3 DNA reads TGCGCCAGCAACACTGTCAGCGGGAGCGCAGATACGCAGTATTTT.

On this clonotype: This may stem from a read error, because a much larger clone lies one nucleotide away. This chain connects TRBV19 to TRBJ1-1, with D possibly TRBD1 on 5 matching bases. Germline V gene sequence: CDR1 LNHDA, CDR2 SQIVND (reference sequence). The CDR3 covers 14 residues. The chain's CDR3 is CAGRMGGSNTEAFF. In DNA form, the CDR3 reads TGTGCCGGTAGGATGGGGGGGTCGAACACTGAAGCTTTCTTT.

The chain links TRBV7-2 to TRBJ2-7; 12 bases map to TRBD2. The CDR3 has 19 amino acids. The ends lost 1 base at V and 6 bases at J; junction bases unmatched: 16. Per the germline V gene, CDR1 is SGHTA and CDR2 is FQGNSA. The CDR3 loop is CASSLVLAGGHGATREQYF. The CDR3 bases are TGTGCCAGCAGCTTAGTACTAGCGGGAGGCCACGGAGCCACTCGCGAGCAGTACTTC.

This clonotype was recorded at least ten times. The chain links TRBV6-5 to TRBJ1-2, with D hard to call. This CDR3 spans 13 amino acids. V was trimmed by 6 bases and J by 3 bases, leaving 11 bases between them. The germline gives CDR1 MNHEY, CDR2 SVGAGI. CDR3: CASREGFYYGYTF. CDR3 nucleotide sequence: TGTGCCAGCAGGGAGGGATTTTACTATGGCTACACCTTC.

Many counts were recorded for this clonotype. The CDR3 here is CASSSRTGTGRADTQYF. CDR3 DNA: TGTGCCAGCAGCTCAAGGACCGGGACAGGGAGGGCAGATACGCAGTATTTT. The chain uses TRBV7-2 and TRBJ2-3; 9 bases are a match to TRBD1. The CDR3 covers 17 residues. After removal of 4 bases from V and 4 bases from J, the junction contained 12 bases not matched to a gene. From germline, CDR1 is SGHTA and CDR2 FQGNSA. The full variable domain, completed using reference TRBV7-2 and TRBJ2-3, is GAGVSQSPSNKVTEKGKDVELRCDPISGHTALYWYRQSLGQGLEFLIYFQGNSAPDKSGLPSDRFSAERTGGSVSTLTIQRTQQEDSAVYLCASSSRTGTGRADTQYFGPGTRLTVL.

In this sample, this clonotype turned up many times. This CDR3 reads CATTRGTGKPGELFF. The CDR3 bases are TGTGCCACGACCCGCGGGACAGGGAAGCCCGGGGAGCTGTTTTTT. V gene TRBV28 combines with J gene TRBJ2-2; 9 bases are shared with TRBD1. Germline lookup yields CDR1 MDHEN and CDR2 SYDVKM. J was trimmed by 6 bases and V by 10 bases; bases with no gene match: 12. The CDR3 length is 15 residues.

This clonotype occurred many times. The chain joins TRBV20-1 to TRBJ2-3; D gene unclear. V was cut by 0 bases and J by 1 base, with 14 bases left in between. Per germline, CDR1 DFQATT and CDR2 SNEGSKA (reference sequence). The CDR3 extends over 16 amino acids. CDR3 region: CSARDGDVLRTDTQYF. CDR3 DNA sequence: TGCAGTGCTAGAGATGGGGATGTTCTTCGCACAGATACGCAGTATTTT.

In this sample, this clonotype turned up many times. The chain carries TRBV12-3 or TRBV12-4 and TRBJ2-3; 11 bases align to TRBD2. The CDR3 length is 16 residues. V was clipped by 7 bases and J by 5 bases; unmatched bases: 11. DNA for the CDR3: TGTGCCAGCACCCTTAGCGGGAGGGCCCTAGGAGATACGCAGTATTTT. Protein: CASTLSGRALGDTQYF.